One TCR beta chain is described in this entry. These data are taken from a study of T cells of healthy individuals. Using its own MiXCR run on the 5' RACE reads, TCRdb lists one record per CDR3 protein. The sample holds some 100,000 distinct CDR3 sequences, around 17% seen once. The CDR3 covers 13 residues. Germline CDR1 and CDR2: SGHNT and YENEEA. V lost 5 bases to trimming and J lost 6 bases; unmatched junction nucleotides: 3. The genes are TRBV11-3 and TRBJ2-2, with 7 bases identical to TRBD1. This sequence originates from a human donor in good health. CDR3 in amino acids: CASSLDRAGELFF. CDR3 nucleotide sequence: TGTGCCAGCAGCCTTGACAGGGCCGGGGAGCTGTTTTTT.